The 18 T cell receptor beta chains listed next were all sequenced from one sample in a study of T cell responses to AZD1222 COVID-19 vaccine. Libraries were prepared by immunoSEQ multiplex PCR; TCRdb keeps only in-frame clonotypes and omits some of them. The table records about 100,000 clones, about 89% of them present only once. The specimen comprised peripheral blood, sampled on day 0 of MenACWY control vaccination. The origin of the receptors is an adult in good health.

The CDR3, as DNA: TGTGCCAGCAGCCCCTCCGCCGGGACAGGGAACACCGGGGAGCTGTTTTTT. Its protein product is CASSPSAGTGNTGELFF. The chain employs TRBV7-9 and TRBJ2-2; 8 nucleotides line up with TRBD1. V trimming: 5 bases; J trimming: 1 base; junction bases outside the gene matches: 9. The CDR3 has 17 amino acids. CDR1 and CDR2 (germline): SEHNR, FQNEAQ (reference sequence).

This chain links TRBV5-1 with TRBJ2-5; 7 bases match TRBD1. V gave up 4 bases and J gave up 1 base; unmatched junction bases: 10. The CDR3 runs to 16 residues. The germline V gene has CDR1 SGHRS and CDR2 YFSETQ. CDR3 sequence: CASSLVRTGSQETQYF. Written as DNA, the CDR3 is TGCGCCAGCAGCCTGGTCAGGACAGGTTCCCAAGAGACCCAGTACTTC.

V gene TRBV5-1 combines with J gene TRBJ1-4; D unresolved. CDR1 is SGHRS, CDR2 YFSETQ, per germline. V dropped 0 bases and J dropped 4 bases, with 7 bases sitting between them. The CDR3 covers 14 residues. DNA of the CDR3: TGCGCCAGCAGCTTGGACGGGGATAATGAAAAACTGTTTTTT. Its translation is CASSLDGDNEKLFF.

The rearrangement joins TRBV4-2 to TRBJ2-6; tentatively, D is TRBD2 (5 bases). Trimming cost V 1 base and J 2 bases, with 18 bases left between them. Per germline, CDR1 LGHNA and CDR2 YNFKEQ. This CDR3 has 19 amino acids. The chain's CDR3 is CASSQGSGFQIPGANVLTF. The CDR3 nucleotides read TGTGCCAGCAGCCAAGGTTCGGGGTTTCAGATACCTGGGGCCAACGTCCTGACTTTC.

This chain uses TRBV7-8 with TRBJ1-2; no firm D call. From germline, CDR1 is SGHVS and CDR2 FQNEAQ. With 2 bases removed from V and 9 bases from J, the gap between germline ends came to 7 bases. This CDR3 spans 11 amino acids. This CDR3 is CASSLNGCYTF. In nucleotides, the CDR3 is TGTGCCAGCAGCTTAAATGGTTGCTACACCTTC.

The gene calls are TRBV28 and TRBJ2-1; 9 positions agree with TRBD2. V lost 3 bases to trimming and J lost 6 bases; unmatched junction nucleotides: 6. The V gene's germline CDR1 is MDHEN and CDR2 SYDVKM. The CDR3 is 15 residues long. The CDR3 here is CASSFLAGLFNEQFF. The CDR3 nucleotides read TGTGCCAGCAGTTTTCTAGCGGGATTATTCAATGAGCAGTTCTTC.

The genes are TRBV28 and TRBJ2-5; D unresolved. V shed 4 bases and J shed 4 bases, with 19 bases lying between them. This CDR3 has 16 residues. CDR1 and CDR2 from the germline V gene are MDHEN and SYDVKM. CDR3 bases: TGTGCCAGCAGTTCGTCTAGTCCTCAAGGTATAGAGACCCAGTACTTC. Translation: CASSSSSPQGIETQYF.

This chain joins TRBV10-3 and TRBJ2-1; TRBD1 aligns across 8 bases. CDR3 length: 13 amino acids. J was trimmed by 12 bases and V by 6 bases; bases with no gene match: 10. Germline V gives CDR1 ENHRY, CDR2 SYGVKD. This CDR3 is CAIRPGQGTTQFF. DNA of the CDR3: TGTGCCATCAGGCCCGGACAGGGCACGACGCAGTTCTTC.

In DNA, the CDR3 is TGTGCCAGCAGAACCGCGGGGGCCACCTACGAGCAGTACTTC. Its translation is CASRTAGATYEQYF. The chain combines TRBV6-5 with TRBJ2-7; TRBD2 might be the D (7 bases). Trimming shortened V by 6 bases and J by 2 bases, and 14 bases separated the two germline ends. The CDR3 sequence is 14 residues long. Per germline, CDR1 MNHEY and CDR2 SVGAGI.

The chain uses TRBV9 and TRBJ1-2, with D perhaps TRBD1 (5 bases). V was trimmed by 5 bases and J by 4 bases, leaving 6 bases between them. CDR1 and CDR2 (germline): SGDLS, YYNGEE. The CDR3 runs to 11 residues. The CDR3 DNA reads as TGTGCCAGCAGGGGGGGCTATGGCTACACCTTC. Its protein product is CASRGGYGYTF.

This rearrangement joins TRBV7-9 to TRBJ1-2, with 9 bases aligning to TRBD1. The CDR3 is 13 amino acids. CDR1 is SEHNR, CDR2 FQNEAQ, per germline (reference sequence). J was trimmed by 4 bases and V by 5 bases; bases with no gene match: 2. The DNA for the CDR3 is TGTGCCAGCAGCGGACAGGGGATCTATGGCTACACCTTC. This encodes CASSGQGIYGYTF.

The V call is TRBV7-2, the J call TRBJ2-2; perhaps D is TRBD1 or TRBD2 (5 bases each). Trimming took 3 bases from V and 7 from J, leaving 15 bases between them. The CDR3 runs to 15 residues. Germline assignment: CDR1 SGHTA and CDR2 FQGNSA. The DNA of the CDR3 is TGTGCCAGCAGCTTCGAAAGTCCGGGGCTCGGGGAGCTGTTTTTT. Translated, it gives CASSFESPGLGELFF.

CDR3 region: CASSVGRGPGNTIYF. As DNA, the CDR3 is TGTGCCAGCAGTGTGGGCCGAGGGCCTGGAAACACCATATATTTT. The V and J genes are TRBV2 and TRBJ1-3; D not certain. The CDR3 spans 15 residues. Trimming removed 4 bases at V and 2 bases at J, with 12 bases between. Germline V gene lookup returns CDR1 SNHLY and CDR2 FYNNEI.

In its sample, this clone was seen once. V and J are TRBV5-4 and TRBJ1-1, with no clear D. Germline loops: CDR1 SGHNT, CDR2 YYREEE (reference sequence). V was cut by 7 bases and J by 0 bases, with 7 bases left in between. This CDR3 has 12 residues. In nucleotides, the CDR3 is TGTGCCAGCGGGCCAATGAACACTGAAGCTTTCTTT. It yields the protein CASGPMNTEAFF. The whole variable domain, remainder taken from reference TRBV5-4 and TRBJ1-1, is ETGVTQSPTHLIKTRGQQVTLRCSSQSGHNTVSWYQQALGQGPQFIFQYYREEENGRGNFPPRFSGLQFPNYSSELNVNALELDDSALYLCASGPMNTEAFFGQGTRLTVV.

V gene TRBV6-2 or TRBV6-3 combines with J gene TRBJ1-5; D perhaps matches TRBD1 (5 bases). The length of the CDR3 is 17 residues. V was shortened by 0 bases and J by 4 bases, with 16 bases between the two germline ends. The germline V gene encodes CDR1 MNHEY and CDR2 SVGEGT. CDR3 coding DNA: TGTGCCAGCAGTTACTCGAGAGGGGAGGTCGGGAATCAGCCCCAGCATTTT. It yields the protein CASSYSRGEVGNQPQHF.

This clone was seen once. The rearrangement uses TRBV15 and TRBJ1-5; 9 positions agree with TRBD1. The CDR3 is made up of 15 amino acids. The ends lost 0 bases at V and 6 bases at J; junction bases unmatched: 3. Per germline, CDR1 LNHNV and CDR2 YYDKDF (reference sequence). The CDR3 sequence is CATSRDPTGGQPQHF. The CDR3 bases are TGTGCCACCAGCAGAGACCCGACAGGGGGTCAGCCCCAGCATTTT.

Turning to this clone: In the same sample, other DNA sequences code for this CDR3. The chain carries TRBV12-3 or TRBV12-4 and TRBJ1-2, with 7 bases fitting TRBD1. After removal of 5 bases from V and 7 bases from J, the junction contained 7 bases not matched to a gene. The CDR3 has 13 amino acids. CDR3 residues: CASSLDRVGGYTF. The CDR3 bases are TGTGCCAGCAGTCTAGACAGGGTTGGTGGCTACACCTTC.

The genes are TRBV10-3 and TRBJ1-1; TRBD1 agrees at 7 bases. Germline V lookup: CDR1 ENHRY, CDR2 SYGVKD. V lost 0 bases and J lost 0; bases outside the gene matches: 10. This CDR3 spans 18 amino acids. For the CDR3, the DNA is TGTGCCATCAGTGAGTCTCCAGGGGGAAGGCGGATGAACACTGAAGCTTTCTTT. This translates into CAISESPGGRRMNTEAFF.